This passage covers 26 T cell receptor beta chains from one sample sequenced in a study of brain T cells in children with intractable seizures. The assay was immunoSEQ multiplex PCR, and TCRdb's table has in-frame clones only and misses some. The sample contains 95,000 to 120,000 clones, roughly 94% of which appear only once. Sequenced material: peripheral blood, taken at surgery. These receptors all come from a boy younger than two with hemimegalencephaly and intractable seizures.

The chain recombines TRBV9 with TRBJ2-1, with D possibly matching TRBD1 (6 bases). Trimming pared 0 bases from V and 7 bases from J, leaving 11 bases between. The germline V gene has CDR1 SGDLS and CDR2 YYNGEE. CDR3 length: 14 residues. DNA for the CDR3: TGTGCCAGCAGCGTAGGTCCAGGGGTAAATGAGCAGTTCTTC. This codes for CASSVGPGVNEQFF.

The chain couples TRBV7-2 to TRBJ2-3; 7 positions agree with TRBD2. From germline, CDR1 is SGHTA and CDR2 FQGNSA. V shed 0 bases, J shed 2 bases, and the junction held 5 bases outside the gene matches. The CDR3 length is 16 residues. The DNA for the CDR3 is TGTGCCAGCAGCTTAGCAGCACTAGCGATCACAGATACGCAGTATTTT. Its protein is CASSLAALAITDTQYF.

The chain carries TRBV5-1 and TRBJ2-7; 8 bases fit TRBD2. Looked up from germline, CDR1 is SGHRS and CDR2 is YFSETQ. The CDR3 runs 14 residues. The J segment lost 3 bases and the V segment lost 4 bases, leaving 6 bases of the junction unmatched. In DNA, the CDR3 is TGCGCCAGCAGCAGCGGACTAGCAAGCTACGAGCAGTACTTC. The encoded protein is CASSSGLASYEQYF.

The chain carries TRBV9 and TRBJ1-4; 9 bases align to TRBD1. From germline, CDR1 is SGDLS and CDR2 YYNGEE. CDR3 length equals 15 residues. After removal of 3 bases from V and 8 bases from J, the junction contained 8 bases not matched to a gene. CDR3 residues: CASSESGQGVEKLFF. In nucleotides, the CDR3 is TGTGCCAGCAGCGAGTCGGGACAGGGTGTAGAAAAACTGTTTTTT.

The CDR3 loop reads CATSRDNRETNTEAFF. CDR3 DNA: TGTGCCACCAGCAGAGATAACAGGGAGACGAACACTGAAGCTTTCTTT. The chain has TRBV15 and TRBJ1-1, with D possibly TRBD1 on 6 matching bases. The CDR3 is made up of 16 amino acids. Trimming took off 0 bases at V and 1 base at J, with 12 bases between the two ends. CDR1 and CDR2 (germline): LNHNV, YYDKDF (reference sequence).

The chain has TRBV3-1 (or the pseudogene TRBV3-2) and TRBJ2-7; D is possibly TRBD2 (6 bases). Germline V gene data show CDR1 as LGHDT and CDR2 as YNNKEL (reference sequence). The ends were cut back, 3 bases at V and 4 bases at J, with 13 bases in the middle. The CDR3 length is 14 residues. The CDR3 loop reads CASSQEVADYEQYF. CDR3 coding DNA: TGTGCCAGCAGCCAGGAGGTAGCGGATTACGAGCAGTACTTC.

The V gene is TRBV29-1, the J gene TRBJ1-3, with D perhaps matching TRBD1 (5 bases). Germline loops: CDR1 SQVTM, CDR2 ANQGSEA. The CDR3 length is 15 residues. V was clipped by 4 bases and J by 0 bases, with 13 bases between them. The CDR3 loop is CSVGEGPASGNTIYF. For the CDR3, the DNA is TGCAGCGTTGGAGAGGGACCCGCCTCTGGAAACACCATATATTTT.

This clone has a single count. The chain recombines TRBV24-1 with TRBJ2-4; TRBD1 agrees at 9 bases. The trim removed 5 bases at V and 3 bases at J, leaving 4 bases unmatched. The CDR3 has 15 amino acids. Germline CDR1 reads KGHDR; CDR2 reads SFDVKD. The CDR3 reads CATSVNRGRKNIQYF. The CDR3, as DNA: TGTGCCACCAGTGTCAACAGGGGGCGCAAAAACATTCAGTACTTC.

In its sample, this clone was seen once. The chain employs TRBV7-2 and TRBJ2-2, with 10 nucleotides matching TRBD2. This CDR3 region has 16 residues. CDR1 is SGHTA, CDR2 FQGNSA, per germline. V lost 8 bases and J lost 0; bases outside the gene matches: 6. DNA for the CDR3: TGTGCCAGCCGATTAGCGGGAGGTTCGAACACCGGGGAGCTGTTTTTT. Translation: CASRLAGGSNTGELFF.

This chain uses TRBV28 with TRBJ2-3; 11 bases match TRBD2. The ends lost 8 bases at V and 0 bases at J; junction bases unmatched: 7. The CDR3 is 16 residues long. CDR1 MDHEN and CDR2 SYDVKM come from the germline V gene. In nucleotides, the CDR3 is TGTGCCAGCTGCTATAGCGGGAGGGGGAGCACAGATACGCAGTATTTT. This translates into CASCYSGRGSTDTQYF.

The chain employs TRBV28 and TRBJ2-7, with no clear D. From germline, CDR1 is MDHEN and CDR2 SYDVKM. There are 12 residues in the CDR3. Trimming stripped 6 bases from V and 3 bases from J, with 9 bases between. CDR3 region: CASSDTLYEQYF. The CDR3 coding sequence is TGTGCCAGCAGCGATACTCTCTACGAGCAGTACTTC.

The chain has TRBV6-5 and TRBJ1-3; no clear D. The CDR3 consists of 16 residues. CDR1 is MNHEY, CDR2 SVGAGI, per germline. V was shortened by 4 bases and J by 0 bases, with 13 bases between the two germline ends. CDR3 nucleotides: TGTGCCAGCAGTTGGGATGCCTCGTTCTCTGGAAACACCATATATTTT. Its translation is CASSWDASFSGNTIYF.

This rearrangement joins TRBV6-5 to TRBJ1-4, with TRBD1 identical over 7 bases. The CDR3 has 14 amino acids. Germline loops: CDR1 MNHEY, CDR2 SVGAGI. V shed 8 bases and J 2 bases; nucleotides not matched to a gene: 5. The CDR3 reads CASQGQATNEKLFF. The CDR3 region has the DNA TGTGCCAGCCAAGGACAGGCTACTAATGAAAAACTGTTTTTT.

The rearrangement links TRBV12-5 to TRBJ1-2; D not certain. Trimming left V 3 bases short and J 0 bases short, with 8 bases between. CDR1 is LGHNT and CDR2 is FRNRAP in the germline V gene. The CDR3 is 14 residues long. Here the CDR3 reads CASGLRSANYGYTF. CDR3 DNA: TGTGCTAGTGGTTTAAGATCAGCTAACTATGGCTACACCTTC.

The V gene is TRBV28, the J gene TRBJ1-5, with unresolved D. Germline CDR1 and CDR2: MDHEN and SYDVKM. The ends were cut back, 2 bases at V and 0 bases at J, with 11 bases in the middle. The CDR3 consists of 16 residues. The CDR3 is CASSLVSGYSNQPQHF. CDR3 nucleotide sequence: TGTGCCAGCAGTTTAGTTTCCGGCTATAGCAATCAGCCCCAGCATTTT.

This chain connects TRBV5-8 to TRBJ2-1; unclear D gene. Germline CDR1 SGHTS, CDR2 YDEGEE. The CDR3 consists of 13 residues. V was shortened by 1 base and J by 9 bases, with 11 bases between the two germline ends. CDR3 residues: CASSLQAWGEQFF. The CDR3 region has the DNA TGTGCCAGCAGCTTGCAAGCGTGGGGTGAGCAGTTCTTC.

This clone has only one observation. V and J are TRBV27 and TRBJ2-4; 7 bases map to TRBD1. Germline trimming cut 1 base from V and 0 bases from J; bases unmatched to any gene: 3. The germline CDR1 and CDR2 sequences are MNHEY and SMNVEV (reference sequence). The CDR3 loop spans 16 amino acids. The chain's CDR3 is CASSLWGQIAKNIQYF. CDR3 nucleotide sequence: TGTGCCAGCAGTTTATGGGGACAGATAGCCAAAAACATTCAGTACTTC.

The genes are TRBV5-1 and TRBJ2-3; D remains unclear. CDR1 is SGHRS, CDR2 YFSETQ, per germline. The CDR3 totals 15 residues. The V gene lost 0 bases and the J gene lost 2 bases, with 10 bases spanning the gap. The CDR3, as DNA: TGCGCCAGCAGCTTGGCAACACTGAACACAGATACGCAGTATTTT. Translation: CASSLATLNTDTQYF.

The chain joins TRBV3-1 (or the pseudogene TRBV3-2) to TRBJ2-7; D remains unclear. Germline V gene data show CDR1 as LGHDT and CDR2 as YNNKEL (reference sequence). The CDR3 totals 15 residues. Trimming stripped 1 base from V and 1 base from J, with 11 bases between. The CDR3 loop is CASSQVGRSSYEQYF. The CDR3 DNA reads TGTGCCAGCAGCCAAGTCGGGCGGAGTTCCTACGAGCAGTACTTC.

The DNA for the CDR3 is TGCACCAGCAGCCATCCCAGAGGGATCACGGGACAGAGGGGGGAGCTGTTTTTT. Its translation: CTSSHPRGITGQRGELFF. This chain joins TRBV1 and TRBJ2-2; the D segment call TRBD1 is taken from the table without a DNA check. TRBV1 is noted as a pseudogene. The CDR3 runs 18 residues.

This clone appeared once. The chain is built from TRBV25-1 and TRBJ2-3; the match to TRBD2 covers 8 bases. The CDR3 spans 16 residues. With 4 bases clipped from V and 3 bases from J, the junction kept 9 bases outside the gene matches. Germline V gene sequence: CDR1 MGHDK, CDR2 SYGVNS. In DNA form, the CDR3 reads TGTGCCAGCAGTGTAAGTGCGGGAGGTAGTACAGATACGCAGTATTTT. The encoded protein is CASSVSAGGSTDTQYF.

The chain carries TRBV15 and TRBJ2-1; 11 bases are a match to TRBD2. Germline assignment: CDR1 LNHNV and CDR2 YYDKDF (reference sequence). V was pared by 0 bases and J by 6 bases, with 1 base of the junction left unmatched. The CDR3 runs 15 residues. The CDR3 loop is CATSRDSGRANEQFF. The CDR3 DNA is TGTGCCACCAGCAGAGATAGCGGGAGGGCCAATGAGCAGTTCTTC.

V is TRBV4-3 and J is TRBJ2-7; D ambiguous. CDR3 length: 13 residues. V lost 0 bases, J lost 3 bases, and 6 bases lay in between. The germline CDR1 and CDR2 sequences are LGHNA and YSLEER. CDR3 DNA: TGCGCCAGCAGCCAAGAATGGCACTACGAGCAGTACTTC. This translates into CASSQEWHYEQYF.

This clone was counted once. The genes are TRBV28 and TRBJ2-7; D might be TRBD1 (7 bases). The length of the CDR3 is 15 residues. CDR1 and CDR2 from the germline V gene are MDHEN and SYDVKM. Between the trimmed V and J ends, which lost 4 bases and 1 base, there was a span of 14 bases. CDR3 loop: CASSSPAGGSYEQYF. CDR3 sequence (DNA): TGTGCCAGCAGTTCCCCGGCAGGGGGGTCCTACGAGCAGTACTTC.

This clone was seen just once. V usage is TRBV4-1 and J usage is TRBJ1-2, with a possible D match to TRBD1 (5 bases). The CDR3 runs to 14 residues. V was pared by 1 base and J by 4 bases, with 10 bases between. Per germline, CDR1 MGHRA and CDR2 YSYEKL. CDR3 in amino acids: CASSQGDRLYGYTF. The CDR3 DNA reads TGCGCCAGCAGCCAAGGTGACAGACTCTATGGCTACACCTTC.

This chain links TRBV5-1 with TRBJ2-2; the D is unclear. Germline V gene lookup returns CDR1 SGHRS and CDR2 YFSETQ. This CDR3 region has 14 residues. The V and J ends lost 0 bases and 7 bases respectively, with 10 bases between them. The CDR3 nucleotides read TGCGCCAGCAGCTTGGGGGCATGGATCGGGGAGCTGTTTTTT. Encoded protein: CASSLGAWIGELFF.